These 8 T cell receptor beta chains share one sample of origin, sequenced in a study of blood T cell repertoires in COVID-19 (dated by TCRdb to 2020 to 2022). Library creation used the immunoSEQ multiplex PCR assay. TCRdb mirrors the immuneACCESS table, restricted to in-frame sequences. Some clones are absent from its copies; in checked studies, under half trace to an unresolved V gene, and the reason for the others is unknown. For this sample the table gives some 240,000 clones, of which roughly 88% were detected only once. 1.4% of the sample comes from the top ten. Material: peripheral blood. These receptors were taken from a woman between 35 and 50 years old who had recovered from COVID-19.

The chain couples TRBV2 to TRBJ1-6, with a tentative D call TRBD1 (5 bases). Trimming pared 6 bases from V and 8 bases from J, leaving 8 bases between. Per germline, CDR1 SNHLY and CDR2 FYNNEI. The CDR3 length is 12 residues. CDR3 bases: TGTGCCAGCAGCCGGGGGGATTCACCCCTCCACTTT. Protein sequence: CASSRGDSPLHF.

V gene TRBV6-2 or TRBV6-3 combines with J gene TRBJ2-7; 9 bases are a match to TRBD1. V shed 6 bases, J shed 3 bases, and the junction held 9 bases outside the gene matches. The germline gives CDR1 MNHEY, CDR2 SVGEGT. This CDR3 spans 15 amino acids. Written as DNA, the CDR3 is TGTGCCAGCAGCGACGCAGGGACAGGGAGCTACGAGCAGTACTTC. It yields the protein CASSDAGTGSYEQYF.

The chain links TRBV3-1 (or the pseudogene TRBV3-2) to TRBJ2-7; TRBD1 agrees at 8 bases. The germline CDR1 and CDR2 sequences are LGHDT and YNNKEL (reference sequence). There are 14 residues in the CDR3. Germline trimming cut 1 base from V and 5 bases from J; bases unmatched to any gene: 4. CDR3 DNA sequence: TGTGCCAGCAGCCAAGGGACAGGGTCCCACGAGCAGTACTTC. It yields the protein CASSQGTGSHEQYF.

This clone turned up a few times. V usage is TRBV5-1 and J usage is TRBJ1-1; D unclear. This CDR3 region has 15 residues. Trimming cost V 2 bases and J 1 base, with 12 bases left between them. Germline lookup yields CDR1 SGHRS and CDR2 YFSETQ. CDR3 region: CASSFTGNQNTEAFF. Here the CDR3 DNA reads TGCGCCAGCAGCTTTACGGGGAACCAGAACACTGAAGCTTTCTTT.

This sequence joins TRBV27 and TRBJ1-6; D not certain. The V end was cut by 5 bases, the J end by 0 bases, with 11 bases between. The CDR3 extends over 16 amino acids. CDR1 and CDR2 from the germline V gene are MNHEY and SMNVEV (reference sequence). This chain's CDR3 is CASSRLSSSYNSPLHF. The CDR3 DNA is TGTGCCAGCAGTCGCCTTTCGAGCTCCTATAATTCACCCCTCCACTTT.

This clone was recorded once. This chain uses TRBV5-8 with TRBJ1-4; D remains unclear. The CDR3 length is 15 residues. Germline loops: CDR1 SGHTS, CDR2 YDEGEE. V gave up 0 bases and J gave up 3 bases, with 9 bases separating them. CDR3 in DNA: TGTGCCAGCAGCTTGGAAGCCCGGGCTAATGAAAAACTGTTTTTT. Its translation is CASSLEARANEKLFF.

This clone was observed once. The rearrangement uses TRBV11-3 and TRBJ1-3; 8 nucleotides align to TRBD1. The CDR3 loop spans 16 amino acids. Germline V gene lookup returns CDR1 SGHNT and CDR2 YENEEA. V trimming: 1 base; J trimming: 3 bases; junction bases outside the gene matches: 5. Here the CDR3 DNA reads TGTGCCAGCAGCTTAGTAACGGACAGGGTTGGAAACACCATATATTTT. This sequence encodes CASSLVTDRVGNTIYF.

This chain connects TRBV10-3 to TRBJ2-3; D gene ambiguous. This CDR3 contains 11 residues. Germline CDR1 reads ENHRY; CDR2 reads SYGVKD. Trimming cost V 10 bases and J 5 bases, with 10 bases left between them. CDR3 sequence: CATWRGDTQYF. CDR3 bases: TGTGCCACCTGGAGAGGAGATACGCAGTATTTT.